This T cell receptor beta chain was profiled in a study of T cells in Graves' hyperthyroidism and ophthalmopathy. For the study at large: Once the initial diagnosis was made, peripheral blood was obtained before any treatment. The study's findings and limits: Also found in blood were most expanded thyroid clonotypes above 0.001.

The cohort's ophthalmopathy patients, a group with duration under 3 months, had a Clinical Activity Score of at least 3 and a NOSPECS grade of at least 4. Clinical symptoms, serum thyroxine, TRAb, thyroid ultrasound and orbital computed tomography informed diagnoses. Per germline, CDR1 DFQATT and CDR2 SNEGSKA (reference sequence). This CDR3 is built from 12 residues. This clonotype was observed many times. Its antigen is still unknown. At one boundary the junction diverges from the germline segment, which might be a read error. Researchers took RNA transcripts and amplified the TCR beta CDR3 regions from them. Primed by the HTBI set, a first-round RT-PCR was run on the TCR CDR3. TCRdb recomputed calls from the multiplex PCR reads with MiXCR, one row per CDR3 protein. In the table there are some 650,000 distinct CDR3 sequences, around 15% of which are singletons.

This receptor was obtained from a woman between 35 and 50 years old with Graves' ophthalmopathy. The chain carries TRBV20-1 and TRBJ2-1, with 9 positions matching TRBD1. Sequenced material: blood. The CDR3 region is CSGTGPLHEQFF. DNA of the CDR3: TGTTCCGGGACAGGGCCTTTGCATGAGCAGTTCTTC.